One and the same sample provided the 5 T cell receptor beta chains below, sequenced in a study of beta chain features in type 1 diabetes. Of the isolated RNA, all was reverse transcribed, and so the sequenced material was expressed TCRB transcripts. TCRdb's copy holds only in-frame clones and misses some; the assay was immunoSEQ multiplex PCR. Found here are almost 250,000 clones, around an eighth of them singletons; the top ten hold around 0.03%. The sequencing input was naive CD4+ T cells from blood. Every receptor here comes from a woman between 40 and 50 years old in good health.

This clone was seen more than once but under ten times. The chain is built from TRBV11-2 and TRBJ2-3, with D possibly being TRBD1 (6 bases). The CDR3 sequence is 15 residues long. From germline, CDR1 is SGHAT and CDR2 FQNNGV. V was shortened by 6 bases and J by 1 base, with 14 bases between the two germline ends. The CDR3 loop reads CASRAGTSGTDTQYF. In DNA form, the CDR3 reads TGTGCCAGCAGGGCCGGGACAAGCGGCACAGATACGCAGTATTTT.

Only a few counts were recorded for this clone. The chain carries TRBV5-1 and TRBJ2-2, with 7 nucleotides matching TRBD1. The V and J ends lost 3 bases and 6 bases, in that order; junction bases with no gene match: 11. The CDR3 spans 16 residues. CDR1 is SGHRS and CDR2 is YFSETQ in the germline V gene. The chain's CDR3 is CASSSSGTVMAGELFF. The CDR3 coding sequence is TGCGCCAGCAGCTCCTCCGGGACAGTTATGGCCGGGGAGCTGTTTTTT.

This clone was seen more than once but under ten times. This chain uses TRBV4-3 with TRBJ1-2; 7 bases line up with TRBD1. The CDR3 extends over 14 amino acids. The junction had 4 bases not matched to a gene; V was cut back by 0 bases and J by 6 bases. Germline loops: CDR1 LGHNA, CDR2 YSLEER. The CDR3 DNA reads TGCGCCAGCAGCCAAGAGACAGGGAGGCATGGCTACACCTTC. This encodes CASSQETGRHGYTF.

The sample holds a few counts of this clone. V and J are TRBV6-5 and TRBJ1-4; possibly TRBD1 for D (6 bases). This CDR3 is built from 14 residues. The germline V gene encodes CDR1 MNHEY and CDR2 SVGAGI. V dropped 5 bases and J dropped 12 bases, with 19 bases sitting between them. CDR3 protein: CASSPGTKLFELFF. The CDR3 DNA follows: TGTGCCAGCAGTCCCGGGACAAAACTCTTCGAACTGTTTTTT.

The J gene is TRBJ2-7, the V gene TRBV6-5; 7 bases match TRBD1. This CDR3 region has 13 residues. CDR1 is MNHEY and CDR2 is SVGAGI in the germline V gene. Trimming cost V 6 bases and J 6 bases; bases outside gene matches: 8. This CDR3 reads CASSDRVAGEQYF. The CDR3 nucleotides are TGTGCCAGCAGCGACAGGGTTGCGGGCGAGCAGTACTTC.